The clone carrying this T cell receptor (beta chain) has a count of ten or more. This specimen belongs to a study of identical twins. Unique molecular identifiers were in the cDNA, with template-switch universal primer binding. TCRdb re-derived calls from the 5' RACE reads in MiXCR, one entry per CDR3 protein. Among about 150,000 distinct CDR3 sequences listed, around 3.5% were seen once. The sequence was collected from a man younger than 30 in good health. The sequencing sample was made of memory T cells sorted from blood.

For the CDR3, the DNA is TGCAGCGGGGACCGGGACAGGGACTACAATGAGCAGTTCTTC. Amino acid sequence: CSGDRDRDYNEQFF. The chain links TRBV29-1 to TRBJ2-1; TRBD1 aligns across 9 bases. J lost 3 bases, V lost 7 bases, and 7 bases had no gene match. CDR1 is SQVTM and CDR2 is ANQGSEA in the germline V gene. This CDR3 comprises 14 residues.